This T cell receptor (beta chain) was retrieved from a study of blood T cell repertoires in COVID-19 (dated by TCRdb to 2018 to 2021). Looking at the study overall: Collaborator samples came from the United States, Italy and Spain and covered acute and convalescent phases of COVID-19. The sample metadata nearly always contained a de-identified subject ID, COVID-19 status, age in years and sex. Subjects who had been exposed to COVID-19, were actively infected with it, or had recovered from it provided the deeply sampled blood TCRbeta repertoires that made up the dataset. The material from the prospective study consisted of cDNA or gDNA derived from T cells, B-cell-depleted T cells, or PBMCs. The repertoires were released in a freely available public database meant as a resource for research on the immune response to SARS-CoV-2. Where HLA class I and class II types were available, the types were taken from metadata supplied by the sample provider, not from assay-based typing. The samples were drawn from two sources: the first 160 participants of the ongoing ImmuneRACE study, and 1,000 to 1,500 subjects contributed by 6 global collaborators.

The immunoSEQ Assay, a bias-controlled multiplex PCR, was used to amplify TCRbeta CDR3 regions from genomic DNA. In the original analysis: The number of nucleated cells in each sample was estimated by amplification of reference gene primers within the assay. To quantify the absolute abundance of each unique TCRbeta CDR3 rearrangement, sequence reads were collapsed and filtered. For each sample, productive Simpson clonality was calculated as the square root of Simpson's diversity index over productive rearrangements. TCRdb limited this immuneACCESS table to in-frame rearrangements with V and J called. A share of clones is missing; checked studies link under half to unresolved V genes, and the rest is unexplained. V and J calls and clone size follow that table, whereas D and trimming were derived from the DNA. In all, the sample holds around 270,000 clones, and 88% of those were seen once. About 3.1% of the sample rests with the top ten.

Findings and caveats that apply to the study as a whole: How much clinical and demographic metadata was included differed by source and by participant, and the metadata was provided uncurated.

Enrolling through a virtual design, the prospective study's participants ranged in age from about 18 to 89 years and lived across about two dozen United States geographic areas. Cohort assignment in the prospective study relied on participant-reported clinical history from a screening survey and a study questionnaire. Exposed participants had been in contact with someone with a PCR-confirmed or clinician-diagnosed COVID-19 case within 2 weeks of study entry. Mobile phlebotomists in the prospective study collected whole blood, serum and a nasopharyngeal or oropharyngeal swab from every participant. Over a roughly two-month period, participants in the prospective study had the option of providing additional blood draws and questionnaires. Prospective study blood samples were shipped either frozen or at room temperature before DNA extraction. Remarks on this clone: Its antigen is currently not known. Base qualities are missing; no much larger clone stands one base away.

V is clipped by 5 bases and J by 4 bases, and the sequence between their germline boundaries is 14 bases long. CDR1 and CDR2 are read off the germline V gene as SGHTA and FQGTGA. Measured from the cysteine to the phenylalanine, the CDR3 is 14 residues long. Just the 42-base CDR3 DNA is kept, in frame starting at base 1. Here the chain combines TRBV7-3 and TRBJ1-1; no D gene can be assigned with confidence. This clonotype originated in a woman aged 35 to 49 who had been exposed to COVID-19. Sequenced material: PBMCs or T cells enriched from blood (not recorded which). The DNA is TGTGCCAGCAGCCCCACCGGTGGGAGCACTGAAGCTTTCTTT. This encodes CASSPTGGSTEAFF.